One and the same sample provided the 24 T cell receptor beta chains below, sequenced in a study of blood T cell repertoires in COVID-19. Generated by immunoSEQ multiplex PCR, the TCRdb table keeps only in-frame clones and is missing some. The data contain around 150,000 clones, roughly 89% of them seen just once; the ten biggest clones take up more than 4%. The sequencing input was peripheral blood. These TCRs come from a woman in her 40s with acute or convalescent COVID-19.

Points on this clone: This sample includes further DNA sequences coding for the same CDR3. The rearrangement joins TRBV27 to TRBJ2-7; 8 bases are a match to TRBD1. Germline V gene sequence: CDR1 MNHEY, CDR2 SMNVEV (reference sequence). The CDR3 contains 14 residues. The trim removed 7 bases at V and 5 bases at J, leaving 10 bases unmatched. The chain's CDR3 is CASTPLQGGDEQYF. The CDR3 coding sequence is TGTGCCAGCACCCCTTTACAGGGGGGTGACGAGCAGTACTTC.

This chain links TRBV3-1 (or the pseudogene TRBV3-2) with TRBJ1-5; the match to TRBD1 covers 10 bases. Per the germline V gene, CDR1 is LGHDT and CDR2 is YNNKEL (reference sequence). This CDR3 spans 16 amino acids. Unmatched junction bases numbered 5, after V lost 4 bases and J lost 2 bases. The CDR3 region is CASSPGDRGGNQPQHF. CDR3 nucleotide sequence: TGTGCCAGCAGCCCGGGGGACAGGGGCGGCAATCAGCCCCAGCATTTT.

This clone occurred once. The CDR3 protein is CASSVGQGTVNTEAFF. The CDR3 DNA reads TGTGCCAGCAGCGTAGGTCAGGGGACGGTGAACACTGAAGCTTTCTTT. The gene calls are TRBV9 and TRBJ1-1; TRBD1 might be the D (6 bases). V lost 0 bases and J 0 bases, leaving 12 bases between the germline ends. Germline V gene data show CDR1 as SGDLS and CDR2 as YYNGEE. This CDR3 is 16 amino acids long.

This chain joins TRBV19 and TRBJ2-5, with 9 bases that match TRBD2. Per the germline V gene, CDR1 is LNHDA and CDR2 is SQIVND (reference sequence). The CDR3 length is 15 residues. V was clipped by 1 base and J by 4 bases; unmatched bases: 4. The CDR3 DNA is TGTGCCAGTAGTATAGGCGGGGGGGCAGGAGAGACCCAGTACTTC. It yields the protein CASSIGGGAGETQYF.

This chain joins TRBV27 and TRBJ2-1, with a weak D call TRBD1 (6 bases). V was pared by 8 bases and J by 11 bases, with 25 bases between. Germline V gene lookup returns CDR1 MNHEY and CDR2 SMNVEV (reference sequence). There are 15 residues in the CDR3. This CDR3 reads CASGGQQGNNRKQFF. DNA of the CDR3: TGTGCCAGCGGGGGACAACAGGGTAACAATCGTAAGCAGTTCTTC.

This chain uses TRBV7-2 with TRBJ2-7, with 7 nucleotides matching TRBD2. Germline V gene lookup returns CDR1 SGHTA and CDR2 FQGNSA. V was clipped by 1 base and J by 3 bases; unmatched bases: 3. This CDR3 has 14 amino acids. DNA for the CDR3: TGTGCCAGCAGCTTAGGAGCGGGATACTACGAGCAGTACTTC. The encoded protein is CASSLGAGYYEQYF.

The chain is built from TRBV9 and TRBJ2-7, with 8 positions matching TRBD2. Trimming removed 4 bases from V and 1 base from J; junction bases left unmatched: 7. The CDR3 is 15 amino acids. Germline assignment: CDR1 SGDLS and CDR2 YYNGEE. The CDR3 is CASSPTGTSSYEQYF. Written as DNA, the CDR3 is TGTGCCAGCAGCCCGACCGGGACTAGTTCCTACGAGCAGTACTTC.

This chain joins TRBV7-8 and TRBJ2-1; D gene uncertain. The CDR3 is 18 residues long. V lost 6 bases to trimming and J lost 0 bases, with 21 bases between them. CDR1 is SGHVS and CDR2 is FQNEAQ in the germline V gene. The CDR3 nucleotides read TGTGCCAGCAGACGAGGTAGGATCCCTAGTAGCTCCTACAATGAGCAGTTCTTC. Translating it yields CASRRGRIPSSSYNEQFF.

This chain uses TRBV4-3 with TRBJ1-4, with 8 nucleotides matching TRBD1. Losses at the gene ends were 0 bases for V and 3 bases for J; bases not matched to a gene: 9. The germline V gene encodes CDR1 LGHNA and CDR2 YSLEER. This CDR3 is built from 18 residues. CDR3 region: CASSQDRHGTGANEKLFF. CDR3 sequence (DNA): TGCGCCAGCAGCCAAGATCGGCACGGGACAGGTGCTAATGAAAAACTGTTTTTT.

CDR3 DNA sequence: TGTGCCAGCAGCCGAGACGGCCAGGGGGGCACTGAAGCTTTCTTT. Protein: CASSRDGQGGTEAFF. The V and J genes are TRBV7-8 and TRBJ1-1, with 7 bases that match TRBD1. The germline V gene has CDR1 SGHVS and CDR2 FQNEAQ. The CDR3 totals 15 residues. V lost 5 bases and J lost 4; bases outside the gene matches: 10. Combining the CDR3 with reference TRBV7-8 and TRBJ1-1 gives the whole variable domain GAGVSQSPRYKVAKRGQDVALRCDPISGHVSLFWYQQALGQGPEFLTYFQNEAQLDKSGLPSDRFFAERPEGSVSTLKIQRTQQEDSAVYLCASSRDGQGGTEAFFGQGTRLTVV.

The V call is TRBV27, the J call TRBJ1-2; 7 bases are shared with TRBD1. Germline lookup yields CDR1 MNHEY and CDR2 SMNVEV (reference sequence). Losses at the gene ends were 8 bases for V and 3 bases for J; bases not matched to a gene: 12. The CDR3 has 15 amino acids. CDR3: CASRDRTGLHYGYTF. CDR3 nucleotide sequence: TGTGCCAGCCGAGACAGGACAGGTTTGCACTATGGCTACACCTTC.

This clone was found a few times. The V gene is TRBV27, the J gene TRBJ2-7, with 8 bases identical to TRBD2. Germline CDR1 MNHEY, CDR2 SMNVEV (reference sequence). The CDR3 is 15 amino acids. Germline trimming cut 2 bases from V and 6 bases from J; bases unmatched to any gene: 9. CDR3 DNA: TGTGCCAGCAGTTTACGACCGGGAGGGGGTCGCGAGCAGTACTTC. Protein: CASSLRPGGGREQYF.

The CDR3 here is CAISGGTGVGEKLFF. CDR3 in DNA: TGTGCCATCAGTGGTGGGACAGGGGTGGGTGAAAAACTGTTTTTT. The chain couples TRBV10-3 to TRBJ1-4; 10 bases line up with TRBD1. The trim removed 4 bases at V and 7 bases at J, leaving 6 bases unmatched. This CDR3 comprises 15 residues. Germline CDR1 ENHRY, CDR2 SYGVKD.

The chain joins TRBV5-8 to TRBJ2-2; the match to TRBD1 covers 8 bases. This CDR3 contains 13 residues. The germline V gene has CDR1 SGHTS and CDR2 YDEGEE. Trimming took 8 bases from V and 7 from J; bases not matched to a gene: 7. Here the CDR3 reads CAREQGESGELFF. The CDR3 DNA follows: TGTGCCAGGGAACAGGGGGAGAGCGGGGAGCTGTTTTTT.

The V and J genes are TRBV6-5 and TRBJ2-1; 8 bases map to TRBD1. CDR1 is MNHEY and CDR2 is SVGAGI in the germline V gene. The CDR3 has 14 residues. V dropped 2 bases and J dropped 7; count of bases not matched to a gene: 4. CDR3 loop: CASSYAQGANEQFF. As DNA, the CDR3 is TGTGCCAGCAGTTACGCCCAGGGGGCGAATGAGCAGTTCTTC.

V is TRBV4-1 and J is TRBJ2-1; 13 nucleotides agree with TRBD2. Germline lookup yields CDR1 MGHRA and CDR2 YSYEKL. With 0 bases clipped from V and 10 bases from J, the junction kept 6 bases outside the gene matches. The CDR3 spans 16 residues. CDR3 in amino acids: CASSQDGGLAGREQFF. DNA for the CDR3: TGCGCCAGCAGCCAAGATGGGGGACTAGCGGGAAGAGAGCAGTTCTTC.

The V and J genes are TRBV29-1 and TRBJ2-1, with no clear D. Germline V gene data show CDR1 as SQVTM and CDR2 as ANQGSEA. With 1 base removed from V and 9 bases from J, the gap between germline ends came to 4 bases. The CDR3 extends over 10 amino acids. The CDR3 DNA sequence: TGCAGCGTTGAAGGTATTGAGCAGTTCTTC. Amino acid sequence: CSVEGIEQFF.

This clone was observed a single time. Here the CDR3 reads CASSLIGGQVVLRKFF. The CDR3, as DNA: TGTGCCAGCAGCTTGATTGGGGGACAAGTCGTCCTGCGTAAGTTCTTC. This sequence joins TRBV5-6 and TRBJ2-1; maybe TRBD1 (6 bases). V dropped 1 base and J dropped 14 bases, with 25 bases sitting between them. The CDR3 spans 16 residues. Germline assignment: CDR1 SGHDT and CDR2 YYEEEE.

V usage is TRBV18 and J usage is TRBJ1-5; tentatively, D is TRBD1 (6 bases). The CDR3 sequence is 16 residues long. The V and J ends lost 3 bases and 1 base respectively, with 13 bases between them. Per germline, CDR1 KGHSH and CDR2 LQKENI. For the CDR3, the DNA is TGTGCCAGCTCACCTTGGGGGAGGGGGAGCAATCAGCCCCAGCATTTT. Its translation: CASSPWGRGSNQPQHF.

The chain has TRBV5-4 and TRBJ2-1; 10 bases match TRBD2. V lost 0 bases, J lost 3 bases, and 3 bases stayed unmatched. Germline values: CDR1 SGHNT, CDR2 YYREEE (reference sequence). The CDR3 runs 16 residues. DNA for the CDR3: TGTGCCAGCAGCTTGGCTAGCGGGAGCCTCTACAATGAGCAGTTCTTC. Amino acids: CASSLASGSLYNEQFF. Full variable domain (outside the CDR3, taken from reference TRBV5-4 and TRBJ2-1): ETGVTQSPTHLIKTRGQQVTLRCSSQSGHNTVSWYQQALGQGPQFIFQYYREEENGRGNFPPRFSGLQFPNYSSELNVNALELDDSALYLCASSLASGSLYNEQFFGPGTRLTVL.

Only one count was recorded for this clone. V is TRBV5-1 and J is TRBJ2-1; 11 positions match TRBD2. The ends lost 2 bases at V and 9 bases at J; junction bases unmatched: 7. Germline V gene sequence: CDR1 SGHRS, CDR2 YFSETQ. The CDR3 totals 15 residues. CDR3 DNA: TGCGCCAGCAGCTTACAGACTAGCGGGAACGGTGAGCAGTTCTTC. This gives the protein CASSLQTSGNGEQFF. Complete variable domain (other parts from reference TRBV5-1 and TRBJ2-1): KAGVTQTPRYLIKTRGQQVTLSCSPISGHRSVSWYQQTPGQGLQFLFEYFSETQRNKGNFPGRFSGRQFSNSRSEMNVSTLELGDSALYLCASSLQTSGNGEQFFGPGTRLTVL.

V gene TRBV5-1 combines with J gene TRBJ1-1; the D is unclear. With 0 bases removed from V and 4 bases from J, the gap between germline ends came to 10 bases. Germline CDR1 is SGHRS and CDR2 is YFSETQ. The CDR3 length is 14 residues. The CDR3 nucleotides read TGCGCCAGCAGCTTGGCCGGGGAGAGCACTGAAGCTTTCTTT. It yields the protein CASSLAGESTEAFF. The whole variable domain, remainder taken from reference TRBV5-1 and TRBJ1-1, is KAGVTQTPRYLIKTRGQQVTLSCSPISGHRSVSWYQQTPGQGLQFLFEYFSETQRNKGNFPGRFSGRQFSNSRSEMNVSTLELGDSALYLCASSLAGESTEAFFGQGTRLTVV.

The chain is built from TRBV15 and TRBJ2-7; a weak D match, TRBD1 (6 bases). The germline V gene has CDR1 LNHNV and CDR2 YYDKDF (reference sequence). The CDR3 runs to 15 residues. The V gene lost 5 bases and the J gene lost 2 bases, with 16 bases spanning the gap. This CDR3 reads CATSEPQQGPYEQYF. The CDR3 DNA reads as TGTGCCACCAGCGAACCGCAACAGGGTCCCTACGAGCAGTACTTC.

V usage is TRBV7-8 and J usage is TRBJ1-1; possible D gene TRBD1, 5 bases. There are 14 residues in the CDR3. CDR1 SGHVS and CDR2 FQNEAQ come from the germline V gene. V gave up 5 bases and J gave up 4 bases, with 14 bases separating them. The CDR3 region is CASSTLTGGTEAFF. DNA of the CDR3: TGTGCCAGCAGCACTTTGACCGGGGGCACTGAAGCTTTCTTT. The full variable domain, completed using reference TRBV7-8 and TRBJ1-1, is GAGVSQSPRYKVAKRGQDVALRCDPISGHVSLFWYQQALGQGPEFLTYFQNEAQLDKSGLPSDRFFAERPEGSVSTLKIQRTQQEDSAVYLCASSTLTGGTEAFFGQGTRLTVV.